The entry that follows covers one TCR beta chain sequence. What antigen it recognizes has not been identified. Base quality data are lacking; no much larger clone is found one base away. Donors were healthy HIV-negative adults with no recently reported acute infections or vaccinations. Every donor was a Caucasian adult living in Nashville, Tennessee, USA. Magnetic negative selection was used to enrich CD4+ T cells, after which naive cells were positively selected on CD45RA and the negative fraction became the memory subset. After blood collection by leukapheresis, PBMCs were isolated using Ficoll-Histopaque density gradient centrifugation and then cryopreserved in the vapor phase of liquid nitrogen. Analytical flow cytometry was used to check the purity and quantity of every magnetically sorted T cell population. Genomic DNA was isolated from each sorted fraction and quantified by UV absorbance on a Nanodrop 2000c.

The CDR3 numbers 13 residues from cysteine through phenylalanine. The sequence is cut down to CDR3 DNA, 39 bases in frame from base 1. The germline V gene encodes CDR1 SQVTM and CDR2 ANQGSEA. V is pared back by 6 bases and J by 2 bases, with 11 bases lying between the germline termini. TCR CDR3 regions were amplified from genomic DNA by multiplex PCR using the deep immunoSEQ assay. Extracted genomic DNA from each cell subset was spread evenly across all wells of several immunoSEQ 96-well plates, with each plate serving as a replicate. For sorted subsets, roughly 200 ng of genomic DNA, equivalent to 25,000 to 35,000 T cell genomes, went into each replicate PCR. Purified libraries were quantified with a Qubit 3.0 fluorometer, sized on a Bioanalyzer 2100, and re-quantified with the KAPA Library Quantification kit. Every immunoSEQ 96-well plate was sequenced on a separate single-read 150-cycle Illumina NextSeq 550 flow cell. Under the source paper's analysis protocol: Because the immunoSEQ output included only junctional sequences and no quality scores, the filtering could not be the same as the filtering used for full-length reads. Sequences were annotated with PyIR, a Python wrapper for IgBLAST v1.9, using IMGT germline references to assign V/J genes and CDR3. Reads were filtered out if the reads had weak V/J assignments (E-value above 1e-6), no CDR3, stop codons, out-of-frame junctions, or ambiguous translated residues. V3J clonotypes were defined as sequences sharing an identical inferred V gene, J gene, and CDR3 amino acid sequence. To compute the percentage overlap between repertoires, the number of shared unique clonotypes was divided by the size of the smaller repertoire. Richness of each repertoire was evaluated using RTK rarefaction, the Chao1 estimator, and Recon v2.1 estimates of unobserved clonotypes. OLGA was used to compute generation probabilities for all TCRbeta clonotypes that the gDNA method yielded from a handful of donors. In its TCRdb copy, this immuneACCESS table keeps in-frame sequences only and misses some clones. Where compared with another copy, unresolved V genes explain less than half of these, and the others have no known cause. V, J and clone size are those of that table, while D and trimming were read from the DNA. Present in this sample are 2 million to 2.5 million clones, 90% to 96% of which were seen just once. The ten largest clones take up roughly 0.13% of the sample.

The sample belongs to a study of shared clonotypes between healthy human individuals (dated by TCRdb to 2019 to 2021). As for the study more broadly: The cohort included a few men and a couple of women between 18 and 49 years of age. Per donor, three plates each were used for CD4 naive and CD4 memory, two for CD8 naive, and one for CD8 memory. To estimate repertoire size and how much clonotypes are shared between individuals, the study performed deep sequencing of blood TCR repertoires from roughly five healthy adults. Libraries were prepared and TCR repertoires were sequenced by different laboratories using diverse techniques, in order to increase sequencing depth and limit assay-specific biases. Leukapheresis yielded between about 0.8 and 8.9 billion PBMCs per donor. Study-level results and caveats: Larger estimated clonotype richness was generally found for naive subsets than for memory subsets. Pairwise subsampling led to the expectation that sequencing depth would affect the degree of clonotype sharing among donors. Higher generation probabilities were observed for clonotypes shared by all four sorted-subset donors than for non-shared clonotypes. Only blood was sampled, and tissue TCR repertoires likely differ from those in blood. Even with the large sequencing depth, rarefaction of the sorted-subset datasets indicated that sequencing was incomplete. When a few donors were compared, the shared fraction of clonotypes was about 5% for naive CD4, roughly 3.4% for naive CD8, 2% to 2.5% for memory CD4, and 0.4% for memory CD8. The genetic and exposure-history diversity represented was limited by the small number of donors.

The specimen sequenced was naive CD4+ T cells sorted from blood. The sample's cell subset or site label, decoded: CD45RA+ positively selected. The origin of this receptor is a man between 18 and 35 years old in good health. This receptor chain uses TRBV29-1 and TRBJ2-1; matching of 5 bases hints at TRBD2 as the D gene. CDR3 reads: CSVSDGTYNEQFF. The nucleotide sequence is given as TGCAGCGTATCAGACGGGACCTACAATGAGCAGTTCTTC.